This TCR beta chain was obtained from a study of T cell responses to AZD1222 COVID-19 vaccine. Generated by immunoSEQ multiplex PCR, the TCRdb table keeps only in-frame clones and is missing some. The sample holds about 150,000 clones; approximately 85% are singletons and the top ten take 7.9%. The V end was cut by 5 bases, the J end by 9 bases, with 11 bases between. CDR1 and CDR2 (germline): ENHRY, SYGVKD. The CDR3 has 12 residues. On this clone itself: Its specificity is unknown.

Study outcomes and limitations: Only 6 or 7 individuals given AZD1222 were seropositive at baseline. Sampled repertoires all dated from after the peak T cell response. The donor cohort was predominantly white British with a female majority, and clonal diversity may have been underestimated. Among spike-specific TCRs, nearly half reportedly target unmutated variant regions.

V gene TRBV10-3 combines with J gene TRBJ1-5; tentative D call: TRBD1 (6 bases). The TCR sequence derives from an adult who received the MenACWY meningococcal vaccine as a control. The sequenced sample was peripheral blood, obtained 28 days after the second dose of the MenACWY control vaccine. The CDR3: CAISPGERPQHF. CDR3 DNA sequence: TGTGCCATCAGTCCAGGGGAAAGGCCCCAGCATTTT.